These T cell receptor beta chains were read from a single sample in a study of cytomegalovirus exposure and HLA in healthy donors. The data were produced by immunoSEQ multiplex PCR, yet TCRdb's version contains in-frame clones alone and is incomplete. The data contain about 14,000 clones, about 64% of them seen just once; the ten biggest clones take up more than 15%. The specimen sequenced was PBMCs. The receptor set was obtained from a woman aged 45-59 years in good health and CMV-seropositive. The CDR3 runs from the conserved cysteine through the conserved F or W. A D gene is named only where the DNA matches it firmly. The size of a clone is reported for some rows only, either as once, few or many, or as a class for expanded clones.

v_gene,j_gene,abundance,len,d_gene,CDR3aa,CDR3nt
TRBV29-1,TRBJ2-3,-,15,TRBD2,CTCRGAGGSSDTQYF,TGCACCTGTAGAGGGGCGGGAGGCTCCTCAGATACGCAGTATTTT
TRBV6-5,TRBJ2-5,-,14,-,CASRAQTDWETQYF,TGTGCCAGCAGGGCTCAGACAGATTGGGAGACCCAGTACTTC
TRBV28,TRBJ2-7,-,15,TRBD1,CASSFGTAELREQYF,TGTGCCAGCAGTTTCGGGACAGCCGAACTTAGGGAGCAGTACTTC
TRBV25-1,TRBJ2-3,-,14,-,CASTEGGRIDTQYF,TGTGCCAGCACTGAGGGGGGGCGTATCGATACGCAGTATTTT
TRBV30,TRBJ2-1,-,14,-,CAWKKPPGYNEQFF,TGTGCCTGGAAGAAGCCGCCGGGATACAATGAGCAGTTCTTC
TRBV30,TRBJ2-7,few,12,TRBD2,CAWTSGSYEQYF,TGTGCCTGGACTAGCGGGAGTTACGAGCAGTACTTC
TRBV19,TRBJ1-1,few,12,-,CASTGTRDKAFF,TGTGCCAGTACCGGGACTCGAGACAAGGCTTTCTTT
TRBV10-3,TRBJ1-1,-,13,-,CAISAQGTTEAFF,TGTGCCATCAGTGCGCAGGGTACCACTGAAGCTTTCTTT
TRBV30,TRBJ1-4,-,10,-,CAGQDEKLFF,TGTGCCGGGCAAGATGAAAAACTGTTTTTT
TRBV29-1,TRBJ2-1,-,12,TRBD2,CSAGTSGNEQFF,TGCAGCGCCGGGACTAGCGGCAATGAGCAGTTCTTC
TRBV9,TRBJ2-3,few,14,-,CASSVELPTDTQYF,TGTGCCAGCAGCGTAGAGCTTCCCACAGATACGCAGTATTTT
TRBV4-3,TRBJ2-3,once,15,TRBD1,CASSSRTGEGDTQYF,TGCGCCAGCAGCTCCCGGACAGGAGAGGGGGATACGCAGTATTTT
TRBV19,TRBJ2-7,-,14,TRBD2,CASSRLAGEVEQYF,TGTGCCAGTAGTAGACTAGCGGGAGAGGTAGAGCAGTACTTC
TRBV4-1,TRBJ1-1,-,15,TRBD1,CASSQKDRGNTEAFF,TGCGCCAGCAGCCAAAAGGACAGGGGGAACACTGAAGCTTTCTTT
TRBV2,TRBJ1-1,few,12,-,CASRTGMAEAFF,TGTGCCAGCAGAACAGGGATGGCTGAAGCTTTCTTT
TRBV7-2,TRBJ2-7,once,15,TRBD2,CASSQDGRFPYEQYF,TGTGCCAGCAGTCAAGACGGGAGGTTCCCCTACGAGCAGTACTTC
TRBV6-5,TRBJ2-7,-,15,-,CASSSEPGQAYEQYF,TGTGCCAGCAGTTCCGAACCGGGACAAGCCTACGAGCAGTACTTC
TRBV29-1,TRBJ2-5,-,15,TRBD1,CSVEGRGSGPGTQYF,TGCAGCGTTGAGGGCAGGGGGAGCGGTCCGGGGACCCAGTACTTC
TRBV29-1,TRBJ1-1,-,12,-,CSVARGNTEAFF,TGCAGCGTCGCCCGGGGGAACACTGAAGCTTTCTTT
TRBV7-9,TRBJ1-2,-,14,-,CASSRRQSSGGYTF,TGTGCCAGCAGCCGAAGGCAGTCATCAGGCGGCTACACCTTC
TRBV20-1,TRBJ1-1,-,10,-,CSASRTEAFF,TGCAGTGCAAGTCGGACTGAAGCTTTCTTT
TRBV6-1,TRBJ1-4,-,14,-,CASERAVGDEKLFF,TGTGCCAGCGAACGGGCCGTCGGGGATGAAAAACTGTTTTTT
TRBV30,TRBJ1-2,few,13,-,CAFNGPGTEGYTF,TGTGCCTTCAACGGGCCGGGAACGGAGGGCTACACCTTC
TRBV9,TRBJ2-1,-,15,-,CASSPRGWDRNEQFF,TGTGCCAGCAGCCCGAGGGGGTGGGACCGGAATGAGCAGTTCTTC
TRBV6-5,TRBJ1-2,once,13,TRBD1,CASSYSGTAGYTF,TGTGCCAGCAGTTACTCCGGGACAGCTGGCTACACCTTC
TRBV9,TRBJ2-6,-,15,-,CASSPGVTGANVLTF,TGTGCCAGCAGCCCCGGGGTTACTGGGGCCAACGTCCTGACTTTC
TRBV7-8,TRBJ1-1,-,14,-,CASSLEAGDTEAFF,TGTGCCAGCAGCTTAGAGGCAGGGGACACTGAAGCTTTCTTT
TRBV29-1,TRBJ2-1,-,15,TRBD1,CSVERRQGGRNGQFF,TGCAGCGTTGAACGCCGACAGGGTGGCCGTAATGGGCAGTTCTTC
TRBV20-1,TRBJ1-1,-,11,TRBD1,CSAETGFEAFF,TGCAGTGCGGAGACAGGGTTCGAAGCTTTCTTT
TRBV25-1,TRBJ1-1,-,12,-,CASSDFRRRAFF,TGTGCCAGCAGTGACTTTCGGAGGCGAGCTTTCTTT
TRBV29-1,TRBJ1-2,-,12,-,CSVEVYRAYYTF,TGCAGCGTTGAAGTCTACAGGGCCTACTACACCTTC
TRBV30,TRBJ1-2,-,12,TRBD1,CAWRGQEYGYTF,TGTGCCTGGAGGGGACAGGAGTATGGCTACACCTTC
TRBV6-1,TRBJ1-5,-,14,-,CASSDLGQIRPQHF,TGTGCCAGCAGTGACCTCGGACAGATCCGGCCCCAGCATTTT
TRBV10-3,TRBJ2-7,-,15,TRBD1,CAISEGQGFLYEQYF,TGTGCCATCAGTGAGGGACAGGGTTTTCTTTACGAGCAGTACTTC
TRBV6-5,TRBJ1-2,-,15,TRBD1,CASSFGGTGYSGYTF,TGTGCCAGCAGTTTTGGGGGGACAGGGTACAGCGGCTACACCTTC
TRBV6-5,TRBJ1-2,-,14,-,CASSYRQPNYGYTF,TGTGCCAGCAGTTACCGACAGCCCAACTATGGCTACACCTTC
TRBV30,TRBJ2-7,-,13,-,CAWSSGLTYEQYF,TGTGCCTGGAGCAGCGGGCTCACCTACGAGCAGTACTTC
TRBV5-1,TRBJ1-5,once,14,-,CASRGDGSNQPQHF,TGCGCCAGCAGGGGAGACGGAAGCAATCAGCCCCAGCATTTT
TRBV10-3,TRBJ2-7,-,16,TRBD2,CAISEGEAGVRYEQYF,TGTGCCATCAGTGAGGGTGAAGCGGGAGTTCGGTACGAGCAGTACTTC
TRBV2,TRBJ1-4,-,15,-,CASSEAGNANEKLFF,TGTGCCAGCAGTGAAGCCGGTAACGCTAATGAAAAACTGTTTTTT
TRBV11-2,TRBJ1-1,-,14,TRBD1,CASRPQGANTEAFF,TGTGCCAGCAGACCACAGGGGGCGAACACTGAAGCTTTCTTT
TRBV29-1,TRBJ2-7,-,14,TRBD1,CSVLGTAASYEQYF,TGCAGCGTTCTAGGGACAGCAGCCTCCTACGAGCAGTACTTC
TRBV6-5,TRBJ2-1,few,12,-,CASSLVGDEQFF,TGTGCCAGCAGCCTTGTCGGGGATGAGCAGTTCTTC
TRBV30,TRBJ2-7,-,19,TRBD2,CAWSVHPGSGRGYSYEQYF,TGTGCCTGGAGTGTACATCCGGGTAGCGGGAGGGGATACTCCTACGAGCAGTACTTC
TRBV30,TRBJ2-1,few,19,TRBD2,CAWKVSRLAGGLRVNEQFF,TGTGCCTGGAAAGTATCGAGACTAGCGGGAGGCCTAAGGGTCAATGAGCAGTTCTTC
TRBV7-2,TRBJ2-3,-,14,TRBD2,CASSSPPGRDTQYF,TGTGCCAGCAGCTCCCCCCCCGGGAGGGATACGCAGTATTTT
TRBV9,TRBJ2-2,-,13,-,CASSALDFGELFF,TGTGCCAGCAGCGCCCTAGACTTCGGGGAGCTGTTTTTT
TRBV30,TRBJ2-1,once,12,-,CAFKQGGNEQFF,TGTGCCTTCAAACAGGGAGGGAATGAGCAGTTCTTC
TRBV30,TRBJ1-5,-,13,-,CAWSVTGFQPQHF,TGTGCCTGGAGTGTAACCGGGTTCCAGCCCCAGCATTTT
TRBV18,TRBJ2-2,-,14,-,CASSPRRDTGELFF,TGTGCCAGCTCACCACGGCGGGACACCGGGGAGCTGTTTTTT
TRBV6-6,TRBJ1-5,few,14,-,CASSPRGDTQPQHF,TGTGCCAGCAGTCCCCGGGGAGATACTCAGCCCCAGCATTTT
TRBV5-4,TRBJ1-2,-,13,TRBD1,CASSLEGGAGYTF,TGTGCCAGCAGCTTGGAAGGGGGCGCTGGCTACACCTTC
TRBV14,TRBJ2-1,few,14,-,CASRLSGPYNEQFF,TGTGCCAGCAGGTTAAGCGGACCCTACAATGAGCAGTTCTTC
TRBV5-1,TRBJ2-3,medium-sized,12,-,CASSLATDTQYF,TGCGCCAGCAGCTTAGCCACAGATACGCAGTATTTT
TRBV29-1,TRBJ2-7,-,16,-,CSVVNRDGESQNEQYF,TGCAGCGTTGTTAACCGGGATGGCGAGTCCCAGAACGAGCAGTACTTC
TRBV6-1,TRBJ1-2,-,14,TRBD1,CAIRLGQGRSGYTF,TGTGCTATTCGACTGGGACAGGGGAGGTCTGGCTACACCTTC
TRBV29-1,TRBJ2-1,-,15,TRBD2,CSVALASGSYNEQFF,TGCAGCGTTGCCCTGGCTAGCGGTTCCTACAATGAGCAGTTCTTC